This T cell receptor beta chain was profiled in a study of beta chain features in type 1 diabetes. Sorted CD4+ subsets: naive, central memory, regulatory, stem cell-like memory (CD45RO/CCR7/CD25/CD127/CD95/CD27 panel). The germline V gene has CDR1 LNHNV and CDR2 YYDKDF (reference sequence). Trimming shortened V by 4 bases and J by 5 bases, and 16 bases separated the two germline ends. The CDR3 length is 15 residues. Reverse transcription of all isolated RNA meant that expressed TCRB transcripts were sequenced. An average of approximately 3.4 million reads was obtained for naive, central memory and regulatory T cell samples. Profiled with immunoSEQ multiplex PCR; TCRdb holds only in-frame clones, not every one. The repertoire includes 300,000 to 350,000 clones, roughly 8% of them detected once, and less than 0.45% sits in the top ten.

The J gene is TRBJ2-3, the V gene TRBV15, with D perhaps assigned TRBD1 or TRBD2 (5 bases each). The source material was central memory CD4+ T cells from blood. The clonotype originates from a woman aged 18-30 years in good health. In nucleotides, the CDR3 is TGTGCCACCAGCACAATCGGGACCTCCGGAGATACGCAGTATTTT. Amino acids: CATSTIGTSGDTQYF. The full variable domain, completed using reference TRBV15 and TRBJ2-3, is DAMVIQNPRYQVTQFGKPVTLSCSQTLNHNVMYWYQQKSSQAPKLLFHYYDKDFNNEADTPDNFQSRRPNTSFCFLDIRSPGLGDTAMYLCATSTIGTSGDTQYFGPGTRLTVL.